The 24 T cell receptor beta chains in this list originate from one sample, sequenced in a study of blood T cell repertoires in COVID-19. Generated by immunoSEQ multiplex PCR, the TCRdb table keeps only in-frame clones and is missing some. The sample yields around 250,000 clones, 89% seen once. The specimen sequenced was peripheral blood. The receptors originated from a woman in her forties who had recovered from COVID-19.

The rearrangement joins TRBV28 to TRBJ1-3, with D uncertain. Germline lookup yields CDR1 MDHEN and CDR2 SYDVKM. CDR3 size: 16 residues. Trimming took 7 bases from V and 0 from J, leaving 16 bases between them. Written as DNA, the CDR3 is TGTGCCAGCACCAGCCTTCGGGGAGCCTCTGGAAACACCATATATTTT. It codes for CASTSLRGASGNTIYF.

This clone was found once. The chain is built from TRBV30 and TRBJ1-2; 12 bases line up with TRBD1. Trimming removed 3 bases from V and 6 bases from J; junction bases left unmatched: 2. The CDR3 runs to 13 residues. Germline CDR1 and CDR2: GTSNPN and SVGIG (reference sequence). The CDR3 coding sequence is TGTGCCTGGAGGGGACAGGGGGCGAATGGCTACACCTTC. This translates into CAWRGQGANGYTF.

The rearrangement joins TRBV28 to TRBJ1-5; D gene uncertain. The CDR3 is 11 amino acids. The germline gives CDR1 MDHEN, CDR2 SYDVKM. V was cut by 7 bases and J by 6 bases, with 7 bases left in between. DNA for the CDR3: TGTGCCAGCACCCGGGGTCAGCCCCAGCATTTT. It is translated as CASTRGQPQHF.

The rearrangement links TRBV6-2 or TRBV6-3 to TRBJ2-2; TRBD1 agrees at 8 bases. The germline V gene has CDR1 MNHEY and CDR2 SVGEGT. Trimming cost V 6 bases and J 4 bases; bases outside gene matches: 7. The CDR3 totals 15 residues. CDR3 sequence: CASSRTGPGTGELFF. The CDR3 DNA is TGTGCCAGCAGCAGGACAGGGCCGGGCACCGGGGAGCTGTTTTTT.

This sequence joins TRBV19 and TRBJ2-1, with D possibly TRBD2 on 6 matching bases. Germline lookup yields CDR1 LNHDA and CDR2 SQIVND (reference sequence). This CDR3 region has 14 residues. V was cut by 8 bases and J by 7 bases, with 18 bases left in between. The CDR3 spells CASCTRRDGNEQFF. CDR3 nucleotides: TGTGCCAGTTGTACTAGGAGGGATGGTAATGAGCAGTTCTTC.

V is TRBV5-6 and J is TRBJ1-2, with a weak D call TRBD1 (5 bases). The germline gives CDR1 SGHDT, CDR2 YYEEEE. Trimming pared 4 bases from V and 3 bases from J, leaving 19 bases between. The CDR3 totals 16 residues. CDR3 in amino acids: CASSPKGGRAYYGYTF. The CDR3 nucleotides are TGTGCCAGCAGCCCAAAAGGCGGCAGGGCGTACTATGGCTACACCTTC. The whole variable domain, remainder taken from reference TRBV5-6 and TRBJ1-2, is DAGVTQSPTHLIKTRGQQVTLRCSPKSGHDTVSWYQQALGQGPQFIFQYYEEEERQRGNFPDRFSGHQFPNYSSELNVNALLLGDSALYLCASSPKGGRAYYGYTFGSGTRLTVV.

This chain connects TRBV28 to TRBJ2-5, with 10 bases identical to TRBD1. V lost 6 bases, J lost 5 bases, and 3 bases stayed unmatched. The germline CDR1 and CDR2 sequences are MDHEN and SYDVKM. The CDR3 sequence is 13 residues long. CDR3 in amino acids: CASRRTGGETQYF. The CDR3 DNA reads TGTGCCAGCAGACGGACAGGGGGGGAGACCCAGTACTTC.

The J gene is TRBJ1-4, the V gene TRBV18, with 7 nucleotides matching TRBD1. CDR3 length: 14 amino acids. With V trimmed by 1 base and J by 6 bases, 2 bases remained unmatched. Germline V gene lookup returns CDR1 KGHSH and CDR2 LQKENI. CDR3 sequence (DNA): TGTGCCAGCTCACCACAGGGGGCTGATGAAAAACTGTTTTTT. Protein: CASSPQGADEKLFF.

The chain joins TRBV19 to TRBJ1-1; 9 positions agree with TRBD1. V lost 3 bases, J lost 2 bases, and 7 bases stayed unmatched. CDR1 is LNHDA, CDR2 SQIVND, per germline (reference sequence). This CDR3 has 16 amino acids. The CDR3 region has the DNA TGTGCCAGTAGTATGATCTACAGGGGGCGCAACACTGAAGCTTTCTTT. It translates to CASSMIYRGRNTEAFF.

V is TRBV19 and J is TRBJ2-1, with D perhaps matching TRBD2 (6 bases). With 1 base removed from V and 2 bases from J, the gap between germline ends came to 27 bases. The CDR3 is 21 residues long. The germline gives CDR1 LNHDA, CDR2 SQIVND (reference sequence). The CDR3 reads CASSIVLAASATQLTYNEQFF. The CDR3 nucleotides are TGTGCCAGTAGTATAGTCTTAGCGGCGAGTGCGACCCAACTGACCTACAATGAGCAGTTCTTC.

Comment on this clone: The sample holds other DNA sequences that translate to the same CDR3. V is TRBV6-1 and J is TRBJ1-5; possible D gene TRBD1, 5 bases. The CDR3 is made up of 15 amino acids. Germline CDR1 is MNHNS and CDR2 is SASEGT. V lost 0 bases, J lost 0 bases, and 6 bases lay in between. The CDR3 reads CASSEAGGSNQPQHF. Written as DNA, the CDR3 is TGTGCCAGCAGTGAAGCCGGGGGTAGCAATCAGCCCCAGCATTTT.

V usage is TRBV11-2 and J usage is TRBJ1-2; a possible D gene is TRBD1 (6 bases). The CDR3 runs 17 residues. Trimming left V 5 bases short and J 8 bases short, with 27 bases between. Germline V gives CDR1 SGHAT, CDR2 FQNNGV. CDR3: CASSPDTRGQRVKGYTF. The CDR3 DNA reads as TGTGCCAGCAGCCCTGATACCAGGGGCCAGAGAGTTAAGGGCTACACCTTC.

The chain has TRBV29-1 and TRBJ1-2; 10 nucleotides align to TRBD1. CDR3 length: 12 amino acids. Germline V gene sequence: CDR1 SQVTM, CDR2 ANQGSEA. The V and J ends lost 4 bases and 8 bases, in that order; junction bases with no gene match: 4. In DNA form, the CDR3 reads TGCAGCGTTGTGACAGGGGGCGACGGCTACACCTTC. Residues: CSVVTGGDGYTF.

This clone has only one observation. The chain's CDR3 is CASCQGAGQPQHF. The CDR3 nucleotides read TGTGCCAGCTGTCAGGGGGCGGGACAGCCCCAGCATTTT. The chain couples TRBV18 to TRBJ1-5; 8 nucleotides agree with TRBD1. Germline V gene sequence: CDR1 KGHSH, CDR2 LQKENI. The V segment lost 7 bases and the J segment 7 bases; nucleotides outside the gene matches: 6. CDR3 size: 13 residues.

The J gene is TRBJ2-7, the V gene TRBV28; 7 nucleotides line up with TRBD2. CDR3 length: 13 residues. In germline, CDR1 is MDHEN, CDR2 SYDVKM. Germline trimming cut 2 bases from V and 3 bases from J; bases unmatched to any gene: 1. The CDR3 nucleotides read TGTGCCAGCAGTTTAGCGGGGGACTACGAGCAGTACTTC. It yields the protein CASSLAGDYEQYF.

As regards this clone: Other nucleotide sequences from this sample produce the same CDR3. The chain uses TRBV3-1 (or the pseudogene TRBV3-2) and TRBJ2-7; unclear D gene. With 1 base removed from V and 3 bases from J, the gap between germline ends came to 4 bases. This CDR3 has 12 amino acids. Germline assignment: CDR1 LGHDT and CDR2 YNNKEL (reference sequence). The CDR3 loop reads CASSQVGYEQYF. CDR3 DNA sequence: TGTGCCAGCAGCCAAGTCGGCTACGAGCAGTACTTC.

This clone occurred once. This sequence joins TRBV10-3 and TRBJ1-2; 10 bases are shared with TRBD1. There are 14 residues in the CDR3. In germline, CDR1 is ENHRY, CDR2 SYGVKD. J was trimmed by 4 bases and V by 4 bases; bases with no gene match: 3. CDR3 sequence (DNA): TGTGCCATCAGTGCGGACAGGGGGTCCTATGGCTACACCTTC. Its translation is CAISADRGSYGYTF.

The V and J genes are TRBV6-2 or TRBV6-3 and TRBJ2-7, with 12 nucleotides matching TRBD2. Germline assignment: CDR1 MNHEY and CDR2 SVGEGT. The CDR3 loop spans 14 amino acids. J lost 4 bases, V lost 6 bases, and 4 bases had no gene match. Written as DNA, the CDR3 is TGTGCCAGCAGCACTAGCGGGAGGTCGTACGAGCAGTACGTC. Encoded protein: CASSTSGRSYEQYV.

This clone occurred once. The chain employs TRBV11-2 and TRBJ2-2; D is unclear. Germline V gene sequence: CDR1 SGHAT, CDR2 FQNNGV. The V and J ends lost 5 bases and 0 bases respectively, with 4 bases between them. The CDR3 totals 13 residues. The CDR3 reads CASSPSNTGELFF. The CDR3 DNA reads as TGTGCCAGCAGCCCATCGAACACCGGGGAGCTGTTTTTT.

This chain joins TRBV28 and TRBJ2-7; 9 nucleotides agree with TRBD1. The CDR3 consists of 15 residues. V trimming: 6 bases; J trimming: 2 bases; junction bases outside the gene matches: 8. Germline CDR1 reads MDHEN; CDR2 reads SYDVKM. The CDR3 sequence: CASRRAGTGTYEQYF. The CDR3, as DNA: TGTGCCAGCAGAAGAGCCGGGACAGGGACCTACGAGCAGTACTTC. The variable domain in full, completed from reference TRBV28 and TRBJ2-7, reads DVKVTQSSRYLVKRTGEKVFLECVQDMDHENMFWYRQDPGLGLRLIYFSYDVKMKEKGDIPEGYSVSREKKERFSLILESASTNQTSMYLCASRRAGTGTYEQYFGPGTRLTVT.

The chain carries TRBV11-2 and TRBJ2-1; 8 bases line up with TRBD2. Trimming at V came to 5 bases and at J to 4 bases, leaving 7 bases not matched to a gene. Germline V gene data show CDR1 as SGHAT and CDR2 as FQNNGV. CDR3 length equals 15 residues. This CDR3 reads CASSRSGANYNEQFF. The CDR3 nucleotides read TGTGCCAGCAGCCGTAGCGGGGCAAATTACAATGAGCAGTTCTTC.

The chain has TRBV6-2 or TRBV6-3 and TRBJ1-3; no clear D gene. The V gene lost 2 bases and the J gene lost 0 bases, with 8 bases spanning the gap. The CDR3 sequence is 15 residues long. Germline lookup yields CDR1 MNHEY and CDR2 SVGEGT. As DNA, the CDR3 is TGTGCCAGCAGTTACGATAGCCGCTCTGGAAACACCATATATTTT. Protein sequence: CASSYDSRSGNTIYF.

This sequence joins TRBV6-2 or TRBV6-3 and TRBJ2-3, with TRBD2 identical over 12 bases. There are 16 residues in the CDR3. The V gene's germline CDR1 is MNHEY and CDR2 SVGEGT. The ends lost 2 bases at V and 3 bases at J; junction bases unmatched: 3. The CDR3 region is CASSYALAGGTDTQYF. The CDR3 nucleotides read TGTGCCAGCAGTTACGCCCTAGCGGGGGGGACAGATACGCAGTATTTT.

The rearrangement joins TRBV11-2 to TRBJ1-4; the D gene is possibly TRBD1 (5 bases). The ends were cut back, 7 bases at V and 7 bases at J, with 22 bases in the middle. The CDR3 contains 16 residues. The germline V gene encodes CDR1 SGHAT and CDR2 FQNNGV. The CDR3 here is CASTLGSGRRGEKLFF. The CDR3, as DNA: TGTGCCAGCACACTCGGTTCGGGGAGGAGGGGTGAAAAACTGTTTTTT.